Shown below are 17 T cell receptor beta chains from a single sample sequenced in a study of control samples from healthy donors and cancer patients. Repertoires were generated with immunoSEQ multiplex PCR, while TCRdb's copy carries only in-frame clones and drops some. This repertoire shows about 110,000 clones, just over 90% found once; its top ten account for more than 3.5%. Specimen: blood. These receptors were taken from a human donor in good health. The donor label of this sample is uncertain.

The gene calls are TRBV2 and TRBJ1-2, with D unclear. Trimming cost V 4 bases and J 11 bases, with 14 bases left between them. CDR1 SNHLY and CDR2 FYNNEI come from the germline V gene. The CDR3 sequence is 12 residues long. The CDR3 bases are TGTGCCAGCAGTGGGGAGTGGGCCGGATACACCTTC. Translation: CASSGEWAGYTF. Complete variable domain (other parts from reference TRBV2 and TRBJ1-2): EPEVTQTPSHQVTQMGQEVILRCVPISNHLYFYWYRQILGQKVEFLVSFYNNEISEKSEIFDDQFSVERPDGSNFTLKIRSTKLEDSAMYFCASSGEWAGYTFGSGTRLTVV.

The chain employs TRBV18 and TRBJ1-3, with D hard to call. The germline CDR1 and CDR2 sequences are KGHSH and LQKENI. The CDR3 runs 16 residues. V was clipped by 3 bases and J by 5 bases, with 17 bases between them. CDR3 DNA: TGTGCCAGCTCACCGTCACCCACCTTTTCTAGAAACACCATATATTTT. Its protein product is CASSPSPTFSRNTIYF.

The chain links TRBV30 to TRBJ2-1, with a tentative D call TRBD2 (7 bases). CDR3 size: 18 residues. Germline V gene sequence: CDR1 GTSNPN, CDR2 SVGIG (reference sequence). Trimming took 0 bases from V and 4 from J, leaving 22 bases between them. The CDR3 sequence is CAWSVQVYWGGQYNEQFF. DNA for the CDR3: TGTGCCTGGAGTGTACAGGTGTATTGGGGGGGGCAATACAATGAGCAGTTCTTC.

This chain uses TRBV30 with TRBJ1-1, with D maybe TRBD1 (6 bases). V was clipped by 1 base and J by 5 bases, with 14 bases between them. The germline gives CDR1 GTSNPN, CDR2 SVGIG (reference sequence). This CDR3 comprises 14 residues. The CDR3 DNA sequence: TGTGCCTGGAGTGCGAAGGGGGGCAGGACTGAAGCTTTCTTT. As protein: CAWSAKGGRTEAFF.

Worth noting for this clone: The sample contains more than one DNA sequence encoding this CDR3. The rearrangement uses TRBV19 and TRBJ1-2, with D unresolved. CDR3 length: 13 residues. Trimming removed 4 bases from V and 0 bases from J, with 6 bases in between. Per the germline V gene, CDR1 is LNHDA and CDR2 is SQIVND (reference sequence). The CDR3, as DNA: TGTGCCAGTAGTACCGGACCTAACTATGGCTACACCTTC. It codes for CASSTGPNYGYTF.

The rearrangement uses TRBV7-9 and TRBJ1-1; D perhaps matches TRBD1 (5 bases). The V gene's germline CDR1 is SEHNR and CDR2 FQNEAQ (reference sequence). The CDR3 has 18 amino acids. The V gene lost 1 base and the J gene lost 4 bases, with 22 bases spanning the gap. The CDR3 sequence: CASSLVVAGSSAGTEAFF. CDR3 nucleotides: TGTGCCAGCAGCTTAGTAGTGGCAGGGAGTTCAGCGGGCACTGAAGCTTTCTTT.

The table lists this clone with a count of one. V gene TRBV5-6 combines with J gene TRBJ1-6; 7 bases are shared with TRBD1. Germline CDR1 and CDR2: SGHDT and YYEEEE. The junction had 4 bases not matched to a gene; V was cut back by 4 bases and J by 0 bases. This CDR3 comprises 16 residues. CDR3 nucleotides: TGTGCCAGCAGCAAGGGACAGAGCTCCTATAATTCACCCCTCCACTTT. Translated: CASSKGQSSYNSPLHF.

V gene TRBV5-1 combines with J gene TRBJ2-5; TRBD1 might be the D (6 bases). The CDR3 totals 13 residues. Germline V gene sequence: CDR1 SGHRS, CDR2 YFSETQ. Trimming shortened V by 7 bases and J by 3 bases, and 13 bases separated the two germline ends. CDR3 residues: CASRTDRKETQYF. CDR3 nucleotide sequence: TGCGCCAGCCGGACGGACAGAAAAGAGACCCAGTACTTC.

The rearrangement links TRBV7-9 to TRBJ2-3, with D maybe TRBD1 (5 bases). Per germline, CDR1 SEHNR and CDR2 FQNEAQ (reference sequence). CDR3 size: 17 residues. V gave up 3 bases and J gave up 0 bases, with 16 bases separating them. The CDR3 DNA reads TGTGCCAGCAGCTTTGACCCAGGGCGATCAAGCACAGATACGCAGTATTTT. Protein sequence: CASSFDPGRSSTDTQYF.

This chain links TRBV6-1 with TRBJ2-3; D not resolved. Germline V gene sequence: CDR1 MNHNS, CDR2 SASEGT. There are 15 residues in the CDR3. The V and J ends lost 0 bases and 3 bases respectively, with 10 bases between them. CDR3 in amino acids: CASSEAHSGTDTQYF. CDR3 coding DNA: TGTGCCAGCAGTGAAGCGCACTCTGGAACAGATACGCAGTATTTT.

This chain links TRBV5-1 with TRBJ2-7; 8 bases match TRBD1. Germline V CDR1 and CDR2: SGHRS, YFSETQ. The V and J ends lost 4 bases and 3 bases, in that order; junction bases with no gene match: 3. CDR3 length: 13 residues. Written as DNA, the CDR3 is TGCGCCAGCAGCGGACAGGGAATCTACGAGCAGTACTTC. Translation gives CASSGQGIYEQYF.

The chain couples TRBV19 to TRBJ1-1, with TRBD1 matching 7 bases. Trimming took 3 bases from V and 4 from J; bases not matched to a gene: 8. The CDR3 runs to 15 residues. The germline gives CDR1 LNHDA, CDR2 SQIVND (reference sequence). This CDR3 reads CASSISMQGGTEAFF. CDR3 coding DNA: TGTGCCAGTAGTATTTCTATGCAGGGGGGCACTGAAGCTTTCTTT.

The chain is built from TRBV11-2 and TRBJ2-2; D unclear. The CDR3 extends over 16 amino acids. With 5 bases removed from V and 1 base from J, the gap between germline ends came to 14 bases. The germline gives CDR1 SGHAT, CDR2 FQNNGV. The CDR3 spells CASSDLPPGNTGELFF. In DNA form, the CDR3 reads TGTGCCAGCAGCGACCTTCCCCCAGGGAACACCGGGGAGCTGTTTTTT.

The count of this clone is one. The chain couples TRBV27 to TRBJ1-1; D not resolved. The CDR3 is 11 residues long. Germline CDR1 and CDR2: MNHEY and SMNVEV (reference sequence). The V gene lost 5 bases and the J gene lost 6 bases, with 7 bases spanning the gap. CDR3 coding DNA: TGTGCCAGCAGTGTGGGCCCTGAAGCTTTCTTT. It yields the protein CASSVGPEAFF.

The V call is TRBV30, the J call TRBJ2-7, with D tentatively TRBD2 (6 bases). Germline CDR1 reads GTSNPN; CDR2 reads SVGIG (reference sequence). V was shortened by 7 bases and J by 2 bases, with 21 bases between the two germline ends. The CDR3 length is 15 residues. The CDR3 DNA reads TGTGCCTTAGGCTCCCCAAAGGGAGGAACCTACGAGCAGTACTTC. Amino acids: CALGSPKGGTYEQYF.

CDR3 coding DNA: TGTGCCAGCACCATCCTGGGCCTCAATGAGCAGTTCTTC. Translation gives CASTILGLNEQFF. This sequence joins TRBV6-5 and TRBJ2-1, with D unclear. The CDR3 covers 13 residues. Trimming took off 7 bases at V and 6 bases at J, with 13 bases between the two ends. Germline-derived CDR1 and CDR2 are MNHEY and SVGAGI.

CDR3 coding DNA: TGTGCCAGTAGTATAGCGGGGGCATACAATGAGCAGTTCTTC. Translating it yields CASSIAGAYNEQFF. This rearrangement joins TRBV19 to TRBJ2-1; D may be TRBD1 or TRBD2 (6 bases each). Trimming took off 1 base at V and 4 bases at J, with 8 bases between the two ends. Germline V lookup: CDR1 LNHDA, CDR2 SQIVND (reference sequence). The CDR3 loop spans 14 amino acids.